This TCR beta chain was retrieved from a study of T cell repertoires in cytomegalovirus infection. Turning to the study itself: Indications came from public TCR beta signatures; they pointed to CMV infection and to a matching HLA type. Findings and caveats of the study: Summed public TCR beta family frequency identified CMV carriers bearing the relevant HLA. HLA-C-restricted CMV-specific TCR beta clonotypes were dominant in the ex vivo response.

In its sample, this clonotype was seen many times. Its antigen is as yet unknown. TCRdb used MiXCR to reprocess the reads, holding one entry per CDR3 protein. Among around 350,000 distinct CDR3 sequences listed, 15% to 20% were seen once. CDR1 is SGHTA and CDR2 is FQGNSA in the germline V gene. The CDR3 loop spans 13 amino acids. Trimming pared 4 bases from V and 5 bases from J, leaving 8 bases between. Input material: PBMCs. The rearrangement links TRBV7-2 to TRBJ1-4, with unresolved D. This receptor was obtained from a human donor in good health (CMV status not recorded). Some clones in this sample may be carry-over from other donors' samples. CDR3 residues: CASSSTGNEKLFF. The CDR3 DNA follows: TGTGCCAGCAGCTCCACGGGGAATGAAAAACTGTTTTTT.